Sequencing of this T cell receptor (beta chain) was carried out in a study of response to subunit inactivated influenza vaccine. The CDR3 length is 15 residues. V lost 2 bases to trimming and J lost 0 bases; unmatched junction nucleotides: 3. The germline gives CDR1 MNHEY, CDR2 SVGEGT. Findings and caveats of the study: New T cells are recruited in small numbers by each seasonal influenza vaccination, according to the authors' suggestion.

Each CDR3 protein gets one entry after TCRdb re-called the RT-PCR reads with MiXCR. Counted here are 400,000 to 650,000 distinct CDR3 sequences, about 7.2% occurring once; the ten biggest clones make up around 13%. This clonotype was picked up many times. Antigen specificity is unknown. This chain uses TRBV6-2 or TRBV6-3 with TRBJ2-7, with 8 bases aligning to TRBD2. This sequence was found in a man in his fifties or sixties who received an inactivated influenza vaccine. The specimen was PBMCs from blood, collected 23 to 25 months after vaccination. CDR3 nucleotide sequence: TGTGCCAGCAGTTACGCCGGGACTAGCTCCTACGAGCAGTACTTC. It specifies CASSYAGTSSYEQYF.